Following are 17 T cell receptor beta chains from one sample sequenced in a study of T cell responses to AZD1222 COVID-19 vaccine. Data came from immunoSEQ multiplex PCR; TCRdb stores just in-frame clones and leaves some out. This sample has around 150,000 clones, with around 90% found just once. Here the sequenced sample was peripheral blood, taken on day 0 of MenACWY control vaccination. Receptors originate from an adult in good health.

V gene TRBV29-1 combines with J gene TRBJ2-2, with 7 positions matching TRBD1. With V trimmed by 5 bases and J by 3 bases, 6 bases remained unmatched. The CDR3 extends over 14 amino acids. Looked up from germline, CDR1 is SQVTM and CDR2 is ANQGSEA. The CDR3 is CSVTGQPYTGELFF. The DNA for the CDR3 is TGCAGCGTTACGGGACAGCCTTACACCGGGGAGCTGTTTTTT.

The gene calls are TRBV7-8 and TRBJ1-4; TRBD1 matches at 8 bases. CDR1 and CDR2 (germline): SGHVS, FQNEAQ. This CDR3 spans 13 amino acids. J lost 6 bases, V lost 6 bases, and 3 bases had no gene match. This CDR3 is CASRDRADEKLFF. The CDR3 nucleotides are TGTGCCAGCAGGGACAGGGCCGATGAAAAACTGTTTTTT.

The chain has TRBV7-8 and TRBJ2-1; D is unresolved. Trimming shortened V by 1 base and J by 9 bases, and 13 bases separated the two germline ends. CDR1 and CDR2 from the germline V gene are SGHVS and FQNEAQ. This CDR3 has 14 amino acids. The CDR3 nucleotides are TGTGCCAGCAGCTTAGAATCCTCGGTTAGTGAGCAGTTCTTC. Protein product: CASSLESSVSEQFF.

The CDR3 DNA is TGTGCCTGTTGTGGGACTAGCGGGACAGATACGCAGTATTTT. Translation gives CACCGTSGTDTQYF. The chain uses TRBV30 and TRBJ2-3, with TRBD2 matching over 12 bases. The germline V gene has CDR1 GTSNPN and CDR2 SVGIG (reference sequence). This CDR3 region has 14 residues. V shed 6 bases, J shed 3 bases, and the junction held 4 bases outside the gene matches.

This chain joins TRBV25-1 and TRBJ1-2, with TRBD1 matching over 12 bases. V dropped 3 bases and J dropped 7; count of bases not matched to a gene: 6. Germline CDR1 is MGHDK and CDR2 is SYGVNS. This CDR3 contains 15 residues. CDR3 sequence reads: CASSDPGQGALGYTF. In nucleotides, the CDR3 is TGTGCCAGCAGTGACCCGGGACAGGGGGCCCTTGGCTACACCTTC.

DNA for the CDR3: TGTGCCAGCAGCGTAGCCCCTCATGGGGCCGCTAAAAACAATGAGCAGTTCTTC. Translated: CASSVAPHGAAKNNEQFF. V is TRBV9 and J is TRBJ2-1; maybe TRBD1 (5 bases). CDR3 length equals 18 residues. Trimming left V 0 bases short and J 5 bases short, with 21 bases between. The V gene's germline CDR1 is SGDLS and CDR2 YYNGEE.

This clone has only one observation. This sequence joins TRBV3-1 (or the pseudogene TRBV3-2) and TRBJ1-2; TRBD1 matches 9 bases. Germline loops: CDR1 LGHDT, CDR2 YNNKEL (reference sequence). The CDR3 loop spans 12 amino acids. The J segment lost 7 bases and the V segment lost 6 bases, leaving 3 bases of the junction unmatched. CDR3 nucleotide sequence: TGTGCCAGCAGACCACAGGGGGCTGGCTACACCTTC. Its protein product is CASRPQGAGYTF.

The chain employs TRBV7-3 and TRBJ2-4, with 8 bases that match TRBD1. From germline, CDR1 is SGHTA and CDR2 FQGTGA. The ends lost 5 bases at V and 3 bases at J; junction bases unmatched: 6. This CDR3 is 15 amino acids long. DNA of the CDR3: TGTGCCAGCAGCCCAGGGGGCGTAGGCAAAAACATTCAGTACTTC. It specifies CASSPGGVGKNIQYF.

The J gene is TRBJ2-2, the V gene TRBV7-3; D might be TRBD1 or TRBD2, each matching 5 bases. CDR1 SGHTA and CDR2 FQGTGA come from the germline V gene. V gave up 5 bases and J gave up 1 base, with 14 bases separating them. The CDR3 contains 16 residues. This chain's CDR3 is CASSSTGPLNTGELFF. The CDR3 DNA follows: TGTGCCAGCAGCAGTACGGGACCCTTGAACACCGGGGAGCTGTTTTTT.

The chain joins TRBV11-3 to TRBJ2-3; perhaps D is TRBD1 or TRBD2 (5 bases each). The V gene's germline CDR1 is SGHNT and CDR2 YENEEA. This CDR3 has 12 amino acids. Trimming took 2 bases from V and 6 from J, leaving 6 bases between them. DNA of the CDR3: TGTGCCAGCAGCTTATGGGGGGATACGCAGTATTTT. The encoded protein is CASSLWGDTQYF.

V gene TRBV27 combines with J gene TRBJ2-5, with D possibly called TRBD1 or TRBD2 (6 bases each). Germline-derived CDR1 and CDR2 are MNHEY and SMNVEV (reference sequence). This CDR3 comprises 16 residues. Deletions cut 8 bases from V and 2 bases from J, with 21 bases between. CDR3 in amino acids: CASRGNSGQKQETQYF. In nucleotides, the CDR3 is TGTGCCAGCCGGGGGAACTCCGGACAGAAGCAAGAGACCCAGTACTTC.

The rearrangement joins TRBV10-3 to TRBJ2-1; 14 nucleotides agree with TRBD2. CDR3 length: 17 residues. In germline, CDR1 is ENHRY, CDR2 SYGVKD. With 2 bases clipped from V and 9 bases from J, the junction kept 9 bases outside the gene matches. The CDR3 DNA is TGTGCCATCAGTGAGCTGGGACTAGCGGGAGCCGGGGGTGAGCAGTTCTTC. Its translation is CAISELGLAGAGGEQFF.

The chain recombines TRBV5-1 with TRBJ2-6, with D hard to call. CDR3 length: 14 residues. Trimming cost V 0 bases and J 0 bases, with 1 base left between them. Germline CDR1 reads SGHRS; CDR2 reads YFSETQ. The CDR3 sequence: CASSLASGANVLTF. The CDR3, as DNA: TGCGCCAGCAGCTTGGCCTCTGGGGCCAACGTCCTGACTTTC.

This chain connects TRBV27 to TRBJ1-1, with D unresolved. Trimming removed 4 bases at V and 1 base at J, with 7 bases between. This CDR3 is built from 13 residues. In germline, CDR1 is MNHEY, CDR2 SMNVEV (reference sequence). The CDR3 reads CASSYGPNTEAFF. As DNA, the CDR3 is TGTGCCAGCAGTTACGGTCCGAACACTGAAGCTTTCTTT.

The V and J genes are TRBV7-7 and TRBJ2-7; TRBD2 agrees at 14 bases. This CDR3 comprises 20 residues. CDR1 and CDR2 (germline): SSHAT, FNYEAQ (reference sequence). V lost 5 bases and J lost 2; bases outside the gene matches: 17. Written as DNA, the CDR3 is TGTGCCAGCAGCGCGGACCCCGGGACTAGCGGGAGACCACAACCCTACGAGCAGTACTTC. Its protein product is CASSADPGTSGRPQPYEQYF.

The chain employs TRBV24-1 and TRBJ2-1; 12 nucleotides agree with TRBD1. CDR3 size: 16 residues. V was clipped by 5 bases and J by 8 bases; unmatched bases: 9. Germline values: CDR1 KGHDR, CDR2 SFDVKD. The CDR3 loop reads CATSGLRDRGPHEQFF. The CDR3 region has the DNA TGTGCCACCAGTGGCCTCCGGGACAGGGGGCCTCATGAGCAGTTCTTC.

This chain uses TRBV7-2 with TRBJ1-3, with TRBD1 matching 7 bases. The CDR3 is made up of 14 amino acids. The ends lost 2 bases at V and 8 bases at J; junction bases unmatched: 6. In germline, CDR1 is SGHTA, CDR2 FQGNSA. The CDR3 DNA reads TGTGCCAGCAGCTTACTGGGACAGCCATACACCATATATTTT. Residues: CASSLLGQPYTIYF.